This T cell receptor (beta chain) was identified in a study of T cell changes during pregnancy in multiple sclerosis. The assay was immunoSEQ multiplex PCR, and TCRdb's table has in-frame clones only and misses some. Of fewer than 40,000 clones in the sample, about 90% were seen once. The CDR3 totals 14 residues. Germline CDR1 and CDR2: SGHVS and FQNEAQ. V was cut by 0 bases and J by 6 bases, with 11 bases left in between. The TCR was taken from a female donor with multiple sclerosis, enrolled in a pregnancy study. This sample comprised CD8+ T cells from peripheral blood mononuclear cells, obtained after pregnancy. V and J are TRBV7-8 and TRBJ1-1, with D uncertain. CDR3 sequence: CASSLAVGPPEAFF. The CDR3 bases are TGTGCCAGCAGCTTAGCGGTTGGCCCCCCTGAAGCTTTCTTT. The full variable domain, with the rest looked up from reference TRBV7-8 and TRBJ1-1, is GAGVSQSPRYKVAKRGQDVALRCDPISGHVSLFWYQQALGQGPEFLTYFQNEAQLDKSGLPSDRFFAERPEGSVSTLKIQRTQQEDSAVYLCASSLAVGPPEAFFGQGTRLTVV.